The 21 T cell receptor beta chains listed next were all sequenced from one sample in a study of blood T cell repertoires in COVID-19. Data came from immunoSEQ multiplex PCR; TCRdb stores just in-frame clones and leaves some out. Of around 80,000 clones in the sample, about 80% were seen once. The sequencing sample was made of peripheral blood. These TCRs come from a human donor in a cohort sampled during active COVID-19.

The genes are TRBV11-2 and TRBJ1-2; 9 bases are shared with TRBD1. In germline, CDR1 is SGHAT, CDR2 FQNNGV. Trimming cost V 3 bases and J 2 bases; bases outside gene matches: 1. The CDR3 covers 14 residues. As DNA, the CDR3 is TGTGCCAGCAGCTTCGGGACAGGGAACTATGGCTACACCTTC. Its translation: CASSFGTGNYGYTF.

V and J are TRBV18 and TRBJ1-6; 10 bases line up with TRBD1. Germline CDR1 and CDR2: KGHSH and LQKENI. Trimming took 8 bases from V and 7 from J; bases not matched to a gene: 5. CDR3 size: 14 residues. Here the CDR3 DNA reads TGTGCCAGCCGGATGGGACAGGGGAATTCACCCCTCCACTTT. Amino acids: CASRMGQGNSPLHF.

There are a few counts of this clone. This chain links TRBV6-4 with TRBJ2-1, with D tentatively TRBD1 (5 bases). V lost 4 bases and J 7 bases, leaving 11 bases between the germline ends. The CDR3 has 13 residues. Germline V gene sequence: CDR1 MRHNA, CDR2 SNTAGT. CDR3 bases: TGTGCCAGCAGTGTACAGGATCAAAATGAGCAGTTCTTC. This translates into CASSVQDQNEQFF.

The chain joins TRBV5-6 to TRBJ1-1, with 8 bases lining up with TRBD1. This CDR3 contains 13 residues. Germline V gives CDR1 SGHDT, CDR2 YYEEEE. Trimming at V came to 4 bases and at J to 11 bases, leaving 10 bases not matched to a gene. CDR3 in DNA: TGTGCCAGCAGCGGCGGACAGGGCCTTGAGGCTTTCTTT. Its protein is CASSGGQGLEAFF.

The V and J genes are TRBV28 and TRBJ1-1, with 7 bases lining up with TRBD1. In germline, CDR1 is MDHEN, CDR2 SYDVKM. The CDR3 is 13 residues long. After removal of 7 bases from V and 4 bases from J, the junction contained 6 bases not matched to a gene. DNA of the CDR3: TGTGCCAGCACTCTCAGGGGGATCACTGAAGCTTTCTTT. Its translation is CASTLRGITEAFF. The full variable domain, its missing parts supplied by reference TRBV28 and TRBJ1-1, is DVKVTQSSRYLVKRTGEKVFLECVQDMDHENMFWYRQDPGLGLRLIYFSYDVKMKEKGDIPEGYSVSREKKERFSLILESASTNQTSMYLCASTLRGITEAFFGQGTRLTVV.

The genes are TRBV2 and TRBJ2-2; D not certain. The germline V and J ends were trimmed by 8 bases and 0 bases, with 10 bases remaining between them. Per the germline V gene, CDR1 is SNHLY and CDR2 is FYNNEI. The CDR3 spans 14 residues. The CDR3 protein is CASRPTSNTGELFF. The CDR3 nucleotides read TGTGCCAGCCGCCCGACTTCGAACACCGGGGAGCTGTTTTTT.

The CDR3, as DNA: TGTGCCAGCAGCTTAGGACAGGGACTGAACACTGAAGCTTTCTTT. Its translation: CASSLGQGLNTEAFF. The chain has TRBV11-2 and TRBJ1-1, with TRBD1 matching over 7 bases. Germline CDR1 is SGHAT and CDR2 is FQNNGV. After removal of 1 base from V and 0 bases from J, the junction contained 2 bases not matched to a gene. This CDR3 is built from 15 residues.

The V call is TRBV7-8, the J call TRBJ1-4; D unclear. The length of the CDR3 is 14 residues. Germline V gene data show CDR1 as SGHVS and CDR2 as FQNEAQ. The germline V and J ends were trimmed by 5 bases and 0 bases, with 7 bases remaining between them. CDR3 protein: CASSRLATNEKLFF. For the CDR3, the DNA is TGTGCCAGCAGCAGACTTGCAACTAATGAAAAACTGTTTTTT.

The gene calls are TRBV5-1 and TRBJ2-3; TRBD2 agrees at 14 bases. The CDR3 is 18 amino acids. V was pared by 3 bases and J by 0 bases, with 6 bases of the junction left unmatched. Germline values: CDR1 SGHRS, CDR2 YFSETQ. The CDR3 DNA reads TGCGCCAGCAGCTCCGGACTAGCGGGGGGCCCAAGCACAGATACGCAGTATTTT. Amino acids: CASSSGLAGGPSTDTQYF.

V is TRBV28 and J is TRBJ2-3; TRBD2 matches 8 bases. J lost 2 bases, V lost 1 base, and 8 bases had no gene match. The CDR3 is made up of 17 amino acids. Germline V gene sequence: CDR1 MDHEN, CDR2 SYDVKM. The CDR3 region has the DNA TGTGCCAGCAGTTTATCCTCAGCGGGGGCCTACACAGATACGCAGTATTTT. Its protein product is CASSLSSAGAYTDTQYF.

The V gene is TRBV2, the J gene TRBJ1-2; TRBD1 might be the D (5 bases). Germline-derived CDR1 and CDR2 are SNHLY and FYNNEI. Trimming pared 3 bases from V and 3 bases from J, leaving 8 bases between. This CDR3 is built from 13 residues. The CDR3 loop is CASSEDTDYGYTF. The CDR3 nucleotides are TGTGCCAGCAGTGAGGACACGGACTATGGCTACACCTTC.

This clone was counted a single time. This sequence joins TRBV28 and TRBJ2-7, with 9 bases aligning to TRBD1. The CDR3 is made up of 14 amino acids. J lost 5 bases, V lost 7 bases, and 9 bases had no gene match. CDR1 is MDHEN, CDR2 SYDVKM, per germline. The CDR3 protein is CASTLDRGRNEQYF. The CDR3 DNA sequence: TGTGCCAGCACCCTCGACAGGGGGAGGAACGAGCAGTACTTC. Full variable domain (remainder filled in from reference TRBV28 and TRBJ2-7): DVKVTQSSRYLVKRTGEKVFLECVQDMDHENMFWYRQDPGLGLRLIYFSYDVKMKEKGDIPEGYSVSREKKERFSLILESASTNQTSMYLCASTLDRGRNEQYFGPGTRLTVT.

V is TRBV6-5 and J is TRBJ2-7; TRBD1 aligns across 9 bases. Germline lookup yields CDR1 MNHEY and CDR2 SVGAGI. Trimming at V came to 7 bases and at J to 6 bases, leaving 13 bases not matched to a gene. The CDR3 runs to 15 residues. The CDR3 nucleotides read TGTGCCAGCACTCGGGACAGGGTAAGGGGAGGCGAGCAGTACTTC. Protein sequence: CASTRDRVRGGEQYF.

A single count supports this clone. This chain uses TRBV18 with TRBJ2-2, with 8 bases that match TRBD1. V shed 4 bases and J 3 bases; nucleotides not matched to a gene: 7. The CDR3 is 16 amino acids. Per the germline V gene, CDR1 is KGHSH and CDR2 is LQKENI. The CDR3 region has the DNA TGTGCCAGCTCACGGAGACAGGGGAGTGACACCGGGGAGCTGTTTTTT. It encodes CASSRRQGSDTGELFF.

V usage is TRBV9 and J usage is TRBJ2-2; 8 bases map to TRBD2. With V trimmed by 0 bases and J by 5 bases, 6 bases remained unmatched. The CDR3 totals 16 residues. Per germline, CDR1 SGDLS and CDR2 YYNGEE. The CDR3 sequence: CASSVASGSRTGELFF. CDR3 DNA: TGTGCCAGCAGCGTAGCGAGCGGGAGTCGAACCGGGGAGCTGTTTTTT.

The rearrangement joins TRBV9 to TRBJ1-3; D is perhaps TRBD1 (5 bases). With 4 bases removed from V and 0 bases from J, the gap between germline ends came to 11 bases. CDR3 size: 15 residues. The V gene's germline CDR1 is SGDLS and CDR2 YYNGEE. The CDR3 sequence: CASSRQSSSGNTIYF. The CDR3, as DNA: TGTGCCAGCAGCCGACAGTCTTCCTCTGGAAACACCATATATTTT.

In DNA, the CDR3 is TGCGCCAGCAGTTCAGATCGGGTCAGCACAGATACGCAGTATTTT. Encoded protein: CASSSDRVSTDTQYF. The J gene is TRBJ2-3, the V gene TRBV5-1; D is uncertain. Deletions cut 5 bases from V and 0 bases from J, with 13 bases between. CDR1 and CDR2 (germline): SGHRS, YFSETQ. This CDR3 has 15 residues.

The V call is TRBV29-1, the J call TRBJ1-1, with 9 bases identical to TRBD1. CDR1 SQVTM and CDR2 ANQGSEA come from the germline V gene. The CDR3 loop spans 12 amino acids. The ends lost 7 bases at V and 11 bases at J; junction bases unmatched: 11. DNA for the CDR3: TGCAGCGCTATACTACAGGGGGCGCTGGCTTTCTTT. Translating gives CSAILQGALAFF. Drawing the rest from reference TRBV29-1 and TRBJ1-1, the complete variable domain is SAVISQKPSRDICQRGTSLTIQCQVDSQVTMMFWYRQQPGQSLTLIATANQGSEATYESGFVIDKFPISRPNLTFSTLTVSNMSPEDSSIYLCSAILQGALAFFGQGTRLTVV.

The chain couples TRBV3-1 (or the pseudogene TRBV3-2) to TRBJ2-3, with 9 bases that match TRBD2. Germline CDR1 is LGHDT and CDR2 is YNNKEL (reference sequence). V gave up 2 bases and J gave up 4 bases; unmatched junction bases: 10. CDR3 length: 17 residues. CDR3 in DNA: TGTGCCAGCAGCCAAAGTTCGGGCGGGAGGGTTCCAGATACGCAGTATTTT. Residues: CASSQSSGGRVPDTQYF.

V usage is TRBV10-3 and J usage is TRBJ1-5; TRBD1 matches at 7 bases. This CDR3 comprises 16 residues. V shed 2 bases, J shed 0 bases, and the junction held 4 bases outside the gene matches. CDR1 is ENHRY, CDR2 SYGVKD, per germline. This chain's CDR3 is CAISEKGAGSNQPQHF. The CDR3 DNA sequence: TGTGCCATCAGTGAGAAGGGGGCCGGTAGCAATCAGCCCCAGCATTTT.

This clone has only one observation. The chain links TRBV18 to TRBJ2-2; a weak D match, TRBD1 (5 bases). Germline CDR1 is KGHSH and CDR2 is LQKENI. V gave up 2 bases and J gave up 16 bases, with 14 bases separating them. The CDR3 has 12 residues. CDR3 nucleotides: TGTGCCAGCTCACCAATCATAGGACAAGAGTTTTTT. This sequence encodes CASSPIIGQEFF.